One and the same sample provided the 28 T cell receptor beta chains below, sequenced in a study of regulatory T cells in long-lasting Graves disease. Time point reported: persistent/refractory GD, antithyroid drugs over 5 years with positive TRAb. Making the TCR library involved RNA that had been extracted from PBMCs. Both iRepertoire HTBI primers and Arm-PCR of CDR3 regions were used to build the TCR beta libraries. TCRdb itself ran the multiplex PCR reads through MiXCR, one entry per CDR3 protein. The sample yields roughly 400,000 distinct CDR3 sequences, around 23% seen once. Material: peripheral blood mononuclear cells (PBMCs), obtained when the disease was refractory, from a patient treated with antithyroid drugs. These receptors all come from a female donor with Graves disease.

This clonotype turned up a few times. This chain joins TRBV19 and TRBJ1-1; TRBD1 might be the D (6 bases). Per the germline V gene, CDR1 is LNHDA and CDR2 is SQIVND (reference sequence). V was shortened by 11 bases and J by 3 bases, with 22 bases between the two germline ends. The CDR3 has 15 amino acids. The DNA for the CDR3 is TGTGCCGCGCGGGGGCCAGGGAGGGAGGACACTGAAGCTTTCTTT. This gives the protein CAARGPGREDTEAFF.

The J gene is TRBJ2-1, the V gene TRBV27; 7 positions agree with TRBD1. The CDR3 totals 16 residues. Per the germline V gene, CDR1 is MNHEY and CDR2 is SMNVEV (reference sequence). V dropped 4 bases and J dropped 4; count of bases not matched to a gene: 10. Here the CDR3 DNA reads TGTGCCAGCAGTTCGACCACGGGACAGTTTTACAATGAGCAGTTCTTC. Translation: CASSSTTGQFYNEQFF.

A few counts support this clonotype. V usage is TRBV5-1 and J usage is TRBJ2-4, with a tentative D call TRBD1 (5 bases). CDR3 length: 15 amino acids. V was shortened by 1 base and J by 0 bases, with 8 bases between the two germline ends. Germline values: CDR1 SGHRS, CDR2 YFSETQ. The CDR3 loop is CASSLRQGAKNIQYF. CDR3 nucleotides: TGCGCCAGCAGCTTGCGGCAGGGAGCCAAAAACATTCAGTACTTC.

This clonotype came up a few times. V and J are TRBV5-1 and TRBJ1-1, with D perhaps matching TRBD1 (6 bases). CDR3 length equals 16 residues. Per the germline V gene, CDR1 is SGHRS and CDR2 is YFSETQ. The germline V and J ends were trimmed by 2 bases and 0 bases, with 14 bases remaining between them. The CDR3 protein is CASSFQGGGVNTEAFF. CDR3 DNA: TGCGCCAGCAGCTTTCAAGGGGGAGGGGTGAACACTGAAGCTTTCTTT.

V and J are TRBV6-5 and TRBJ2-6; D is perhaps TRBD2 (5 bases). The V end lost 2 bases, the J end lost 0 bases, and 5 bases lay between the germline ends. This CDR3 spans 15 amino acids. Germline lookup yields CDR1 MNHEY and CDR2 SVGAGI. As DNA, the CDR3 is TGTGCCAGCAGTTACCGGGACTCTGGGGCCAACGTCCTGACTTTC. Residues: CASSYRDSGANVLTF.

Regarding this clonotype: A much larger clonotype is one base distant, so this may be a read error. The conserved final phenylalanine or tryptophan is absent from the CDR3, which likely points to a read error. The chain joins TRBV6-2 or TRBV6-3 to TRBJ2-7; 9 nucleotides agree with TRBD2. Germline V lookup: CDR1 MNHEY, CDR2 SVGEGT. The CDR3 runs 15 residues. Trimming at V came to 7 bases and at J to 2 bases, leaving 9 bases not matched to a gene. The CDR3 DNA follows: TGTGCCAGCACCGAGGGGTCTAGCGGGGCCTACGAGCAGTACCTC. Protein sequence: CASTEGSSGAYEQYL.

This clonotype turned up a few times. The CDR3 DNA reads TGTGCCAGCAGTGAAGAAGGGGAGCAGTACTTC. Residues: CASSEEGEQYF. The rearrangement uses TRBV6-2 or TRBV6-3 and TRBJ2-7; D not certain. The CDR3 has 11 residues. In germline, CDR1 is MNHEY, CDR2 SVGEGT. V lost 5 bases and J 7 bases, leaving 9 bases between the germline ends.

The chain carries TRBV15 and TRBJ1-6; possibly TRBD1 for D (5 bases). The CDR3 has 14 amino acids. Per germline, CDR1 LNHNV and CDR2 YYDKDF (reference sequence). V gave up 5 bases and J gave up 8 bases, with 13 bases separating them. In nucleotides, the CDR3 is TGTGCCACCAGCCCCGGCAGGGTGGATTCACCCCTCCACTTT. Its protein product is CATSPGRVDSPLHF.

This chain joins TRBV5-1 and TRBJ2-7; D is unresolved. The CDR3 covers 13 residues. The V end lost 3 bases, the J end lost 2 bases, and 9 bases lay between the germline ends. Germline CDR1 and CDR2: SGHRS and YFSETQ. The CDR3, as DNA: TGCGCCAGCAGCTCGGACGGAGCCTACGAGCAGTACTTC. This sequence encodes CASSSDGAYEQYF.

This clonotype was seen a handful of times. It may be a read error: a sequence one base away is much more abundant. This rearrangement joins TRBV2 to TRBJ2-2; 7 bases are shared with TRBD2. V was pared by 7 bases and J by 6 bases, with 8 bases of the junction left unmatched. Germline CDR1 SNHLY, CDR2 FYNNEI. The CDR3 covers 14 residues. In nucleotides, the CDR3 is TGTGCCAGCACGGCGGGAGCGACTTCCGGGGAGCTGTTTTTT. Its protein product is CASTAGATSGELFF.

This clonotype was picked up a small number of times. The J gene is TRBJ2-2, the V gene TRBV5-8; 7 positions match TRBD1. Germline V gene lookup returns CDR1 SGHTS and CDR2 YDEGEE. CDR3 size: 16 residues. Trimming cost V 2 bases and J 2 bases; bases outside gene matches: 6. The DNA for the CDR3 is TGTGCCAGCAGCTTTAGTACAGGGGTAAACACCGGGGAGCTGTTTTTT. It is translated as CASSFSTGVNTGELFF. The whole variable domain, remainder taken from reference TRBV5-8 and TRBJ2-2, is EAGVTQSPTHLIKTRGQQATLRCSPISGHTSVYWYQQALGLGLQFLLWYDEGEERNRGNFPPRFSGRQFPNYSSELNVNALELEDSALYLCASSFSTGVNTGELFFGEGSRLTVL.

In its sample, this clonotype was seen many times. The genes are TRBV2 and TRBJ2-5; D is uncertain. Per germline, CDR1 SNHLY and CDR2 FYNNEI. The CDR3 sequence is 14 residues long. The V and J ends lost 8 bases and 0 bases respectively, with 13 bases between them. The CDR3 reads CASVATEYQETQYF. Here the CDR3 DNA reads TGTGCCAGCGTAGCTACGGAGTACCAAGAGACCCAGTACTTC.

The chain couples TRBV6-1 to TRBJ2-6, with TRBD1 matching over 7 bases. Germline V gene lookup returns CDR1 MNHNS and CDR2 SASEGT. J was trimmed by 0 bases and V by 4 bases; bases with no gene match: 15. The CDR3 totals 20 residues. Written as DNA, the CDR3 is TGTGCCAGCAGTGTGTCATCCGGGACAGAGGCCTTCTCTGGGGCCAACGTCCTGACTTTC. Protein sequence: CASSVSSGTEAFSGANVLTF.

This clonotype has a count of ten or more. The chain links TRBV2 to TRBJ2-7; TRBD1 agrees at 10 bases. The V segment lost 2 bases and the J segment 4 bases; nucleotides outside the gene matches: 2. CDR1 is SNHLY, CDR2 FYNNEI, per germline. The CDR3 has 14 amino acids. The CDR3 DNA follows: TGTGCCAGCAGTGAATGGACAGGGGGTTACGAGCAGTACTTC. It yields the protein CASSEWTGGYEQYF. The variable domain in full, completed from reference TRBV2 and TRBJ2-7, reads EPEVTQTPSHQVTQMGQEVILRCVPISNHLYFYWYRQILGQKVEFLVSFYNNEISEKSEIFDDQFSVERPDGSNFTLKIRSTKLEDSAMYFCASSEWTGGYEQYFGPGTRLTVT.

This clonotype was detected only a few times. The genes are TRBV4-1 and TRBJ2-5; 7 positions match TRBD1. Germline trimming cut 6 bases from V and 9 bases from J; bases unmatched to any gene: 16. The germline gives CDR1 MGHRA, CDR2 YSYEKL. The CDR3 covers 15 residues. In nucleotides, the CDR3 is TGCGCCAGCAGTCGCGATGGACAGGCGGATTCGTCCCAGTACTTC. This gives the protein CASSRDGQADSSQYF.

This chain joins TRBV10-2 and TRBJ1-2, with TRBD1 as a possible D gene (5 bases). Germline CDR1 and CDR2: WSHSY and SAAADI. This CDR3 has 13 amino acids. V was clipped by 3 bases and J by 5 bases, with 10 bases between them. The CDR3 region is CASSDEGKYGYTF. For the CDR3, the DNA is TGCGCCAGCAGTGATGAGGGGAAATATGGCTACACCTTC.

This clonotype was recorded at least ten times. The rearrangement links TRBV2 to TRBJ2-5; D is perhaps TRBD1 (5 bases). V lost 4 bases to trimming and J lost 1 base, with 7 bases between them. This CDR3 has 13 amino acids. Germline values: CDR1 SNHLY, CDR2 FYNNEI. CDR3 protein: CASSVRGQETQYF. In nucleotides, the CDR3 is TGTGCCAGCAGTGTTAGGGGCCAAGAGACCCAGTACTTC.

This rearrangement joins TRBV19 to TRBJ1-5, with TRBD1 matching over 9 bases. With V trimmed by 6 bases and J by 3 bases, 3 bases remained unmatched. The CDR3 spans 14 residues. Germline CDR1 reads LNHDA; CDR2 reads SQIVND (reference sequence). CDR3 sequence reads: CASRDRGSNQPQHF. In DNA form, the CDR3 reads TGTGCCAGTAGGGACAGGGGTTCCAATCAGCCCCAGCATTTT.

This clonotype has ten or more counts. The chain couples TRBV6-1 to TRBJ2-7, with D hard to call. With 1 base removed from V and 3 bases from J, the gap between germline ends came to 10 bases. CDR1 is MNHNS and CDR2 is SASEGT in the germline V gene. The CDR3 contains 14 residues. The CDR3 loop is CASSEGPTYYEQYF. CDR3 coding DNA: TGTGCCAGCAGTGAAGGCCCGACCTACTACGAGCAGTACTTC.

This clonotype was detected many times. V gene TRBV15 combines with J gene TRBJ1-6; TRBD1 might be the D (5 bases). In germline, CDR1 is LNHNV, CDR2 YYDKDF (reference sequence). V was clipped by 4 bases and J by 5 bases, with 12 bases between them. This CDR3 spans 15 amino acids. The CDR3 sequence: CATSNLGTDNSPLHF. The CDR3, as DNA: TGTGCCACCAGCAACCTCGGGACGGATAATTCACCCCTCCACTTT.

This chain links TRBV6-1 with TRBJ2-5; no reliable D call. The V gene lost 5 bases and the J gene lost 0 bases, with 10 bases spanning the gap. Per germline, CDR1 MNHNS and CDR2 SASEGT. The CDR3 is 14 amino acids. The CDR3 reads CASSTDNYQETQYF. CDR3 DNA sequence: TGTGCCAGCAGTACCGACAACTACCAAGAGACCCAGTACTTC.

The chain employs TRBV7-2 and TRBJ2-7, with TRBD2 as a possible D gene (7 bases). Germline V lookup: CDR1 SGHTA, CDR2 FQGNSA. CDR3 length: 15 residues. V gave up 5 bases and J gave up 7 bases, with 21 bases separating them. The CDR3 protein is CASSRLGGGSREQYF. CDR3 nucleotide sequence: TGTGCCAGCAGCCGCTTAGGGGGGGGTTCGCGGGAGCAGTACTTC.

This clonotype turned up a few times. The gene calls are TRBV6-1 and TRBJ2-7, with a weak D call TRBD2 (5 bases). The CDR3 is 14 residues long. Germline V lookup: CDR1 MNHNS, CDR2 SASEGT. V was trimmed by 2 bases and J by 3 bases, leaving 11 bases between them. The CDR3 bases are TGTGCCAGCAGTGAACGAGGGCCGTTCTACGAGCAGTACTTC. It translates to CASSERGPFYEQYF.

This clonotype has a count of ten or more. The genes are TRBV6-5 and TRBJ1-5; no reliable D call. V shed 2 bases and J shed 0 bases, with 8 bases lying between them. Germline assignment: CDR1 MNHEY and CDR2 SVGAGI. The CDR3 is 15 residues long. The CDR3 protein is CASSYSSHSNQPQHF. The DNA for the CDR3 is TGTGCCAGCAGTTACAGTTCGCATAGCAATCAGCCCCAGCATTTT.

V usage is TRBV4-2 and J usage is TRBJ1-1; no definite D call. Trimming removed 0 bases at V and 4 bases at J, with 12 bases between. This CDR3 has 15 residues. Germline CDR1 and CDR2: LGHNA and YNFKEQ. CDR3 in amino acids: CASSQDPFTGTEAFF. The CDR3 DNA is TGTGCCAGCAGCCAAGATCCGTTCACTGGCACTGAAGCTTTCTTT.

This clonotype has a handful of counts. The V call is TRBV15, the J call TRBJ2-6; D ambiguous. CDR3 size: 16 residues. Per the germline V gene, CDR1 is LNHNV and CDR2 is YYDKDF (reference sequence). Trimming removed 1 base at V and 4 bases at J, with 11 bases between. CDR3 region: CATSRVSGSGANVLTF. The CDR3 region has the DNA TGTGCCACCAGCAGAGTATCAGGATCCGGGGCCAACGTCCTGACTTTC.

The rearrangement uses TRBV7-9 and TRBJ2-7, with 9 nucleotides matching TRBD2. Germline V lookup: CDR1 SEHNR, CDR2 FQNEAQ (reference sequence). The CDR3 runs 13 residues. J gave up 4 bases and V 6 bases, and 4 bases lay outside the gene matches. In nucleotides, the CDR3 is TGTGCCAGCAGTTCTAGCGGGAATTACGAGCAGTACTTC. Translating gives CASSSSGNYEQYF.

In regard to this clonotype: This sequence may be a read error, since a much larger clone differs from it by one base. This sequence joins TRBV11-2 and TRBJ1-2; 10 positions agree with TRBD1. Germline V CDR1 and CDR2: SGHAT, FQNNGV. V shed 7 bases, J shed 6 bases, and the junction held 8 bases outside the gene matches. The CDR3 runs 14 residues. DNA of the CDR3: TGTGCCAGCAACTTCTTAGACAGGGGGCATGGCTACACCTTC. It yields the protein CASNFLDRGHGYTF.